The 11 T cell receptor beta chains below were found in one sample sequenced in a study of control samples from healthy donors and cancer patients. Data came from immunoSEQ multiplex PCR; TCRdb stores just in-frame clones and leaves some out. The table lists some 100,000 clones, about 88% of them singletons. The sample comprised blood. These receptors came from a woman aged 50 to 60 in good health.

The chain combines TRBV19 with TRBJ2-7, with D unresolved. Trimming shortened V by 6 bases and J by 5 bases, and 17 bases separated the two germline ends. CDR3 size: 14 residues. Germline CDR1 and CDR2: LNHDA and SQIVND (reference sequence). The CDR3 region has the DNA TGTGCCAGTAGCAGGCCGGACGTATCAGACGAGCAGTACTTC. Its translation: CASSRPDVSDEQYF.

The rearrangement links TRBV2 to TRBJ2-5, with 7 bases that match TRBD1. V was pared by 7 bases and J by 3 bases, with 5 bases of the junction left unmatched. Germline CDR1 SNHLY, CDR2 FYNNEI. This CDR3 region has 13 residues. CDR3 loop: CASNIQGKETQYF. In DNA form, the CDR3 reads TGTGCCAGCAACATACAGGGGAAAGAGACCCAGTACTTC. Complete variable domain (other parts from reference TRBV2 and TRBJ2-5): EPEVTQTPSHQVTQMGQEVILRCVPISNHLYFYWYRQILGQKVEFLVSFYNNEISEKSEIFDDQFSVERPDGSNFTLKIRSTKLEDSAMYFCASNIQGKETQYFGPGTRLLVL.

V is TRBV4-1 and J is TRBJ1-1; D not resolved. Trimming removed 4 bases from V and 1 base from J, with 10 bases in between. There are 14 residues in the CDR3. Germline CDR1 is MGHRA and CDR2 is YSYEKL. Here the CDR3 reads CASSLYPENTEAFF. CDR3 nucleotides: TGCGCCAGCAGCCTATACCCAGAGAACACTGAAGCTTTCTTT.

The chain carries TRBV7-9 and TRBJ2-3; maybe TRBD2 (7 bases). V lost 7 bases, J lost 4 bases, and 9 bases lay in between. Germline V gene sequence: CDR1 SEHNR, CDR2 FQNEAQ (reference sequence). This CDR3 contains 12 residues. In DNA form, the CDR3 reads TGTGCCAGCAAGGGGGGGGCAGATACGCAGTATTTT. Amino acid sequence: CASKGGADTQYF.

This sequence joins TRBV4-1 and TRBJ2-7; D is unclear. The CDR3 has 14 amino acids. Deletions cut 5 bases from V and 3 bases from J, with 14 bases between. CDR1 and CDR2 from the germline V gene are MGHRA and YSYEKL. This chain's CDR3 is CASSVDLGNYEQYF. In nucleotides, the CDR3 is TGCGCCAGCAGCGTGGACCTAGGCAACTACGAGCAGTACTTC.

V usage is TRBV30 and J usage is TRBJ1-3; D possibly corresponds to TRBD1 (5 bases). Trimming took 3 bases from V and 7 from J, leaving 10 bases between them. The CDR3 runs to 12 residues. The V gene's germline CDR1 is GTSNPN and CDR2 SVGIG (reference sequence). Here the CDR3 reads CAWRVGGNTIYF. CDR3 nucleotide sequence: TGTGCCTGGAGAGTGGGGGGGAACACCATATATTTT.

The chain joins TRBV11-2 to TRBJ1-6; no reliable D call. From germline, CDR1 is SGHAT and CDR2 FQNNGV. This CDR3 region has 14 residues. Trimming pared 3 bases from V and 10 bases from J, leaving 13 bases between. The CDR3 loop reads CASSLGGYSSPLHF. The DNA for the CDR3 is TGTGCCAGCAGCTTGGGTGGGTATTCGTCACCCCTCCACTTT.

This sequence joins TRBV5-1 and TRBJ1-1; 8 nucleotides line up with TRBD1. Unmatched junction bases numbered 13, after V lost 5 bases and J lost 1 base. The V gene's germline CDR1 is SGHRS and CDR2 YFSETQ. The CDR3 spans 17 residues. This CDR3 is CASSFPRQGKRNTEAFF. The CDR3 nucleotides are TGCGCCAGCAGTTTCCCGAGACAGGGGAAAAGGAACACTGAAGCTTTCTTT.

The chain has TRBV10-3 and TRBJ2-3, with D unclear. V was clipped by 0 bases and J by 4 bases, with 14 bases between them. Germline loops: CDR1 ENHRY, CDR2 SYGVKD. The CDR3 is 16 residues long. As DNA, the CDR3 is TGTGCCATCAGTGAGTCGGGAAGGATTGGGGCAGATACGCAGTATTTT. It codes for CAISESGRIGADTQYF.

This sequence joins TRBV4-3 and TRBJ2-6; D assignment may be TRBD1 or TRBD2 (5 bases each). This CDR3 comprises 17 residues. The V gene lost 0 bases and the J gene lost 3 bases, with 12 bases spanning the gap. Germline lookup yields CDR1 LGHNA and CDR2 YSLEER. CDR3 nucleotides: TGCGCCAGCAGCCAAGAGACGGGACCTATTGGGGCCAACGTCCTGACTTTC. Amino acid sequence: CASSQETGPIGANVLTF.

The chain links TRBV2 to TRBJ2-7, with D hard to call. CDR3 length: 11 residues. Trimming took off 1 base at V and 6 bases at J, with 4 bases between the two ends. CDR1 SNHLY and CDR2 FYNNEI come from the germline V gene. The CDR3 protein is CASSEVIEQYF. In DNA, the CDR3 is TGTGCCAGCAGTGAAGTAATCGAGCAGTACTTC.